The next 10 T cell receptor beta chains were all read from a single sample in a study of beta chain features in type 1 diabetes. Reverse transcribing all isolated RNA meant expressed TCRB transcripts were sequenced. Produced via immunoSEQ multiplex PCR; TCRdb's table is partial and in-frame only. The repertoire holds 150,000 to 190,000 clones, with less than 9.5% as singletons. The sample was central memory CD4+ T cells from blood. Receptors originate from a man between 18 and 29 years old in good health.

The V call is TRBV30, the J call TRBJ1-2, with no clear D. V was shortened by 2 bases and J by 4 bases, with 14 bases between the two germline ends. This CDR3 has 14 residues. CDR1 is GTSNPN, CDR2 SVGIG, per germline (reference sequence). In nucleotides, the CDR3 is TGTGCCTGGAGTCTGCAGCCCCGGGGCTATGGCTACACCTTC. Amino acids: CAWSLQPRGYGYTF.

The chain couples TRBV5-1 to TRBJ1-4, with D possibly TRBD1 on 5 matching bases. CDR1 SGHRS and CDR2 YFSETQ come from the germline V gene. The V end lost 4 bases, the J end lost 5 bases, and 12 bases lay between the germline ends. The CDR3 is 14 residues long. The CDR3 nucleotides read TGCGCCAGCAGCCCGGACACGTTAAATGAAAAACTGTTTTTT. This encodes CASSPDTLNEKLFF. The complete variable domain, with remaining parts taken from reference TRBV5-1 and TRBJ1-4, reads KAGVTQTPRYLIKTRGQQVTLSCSPISGHRSVSWYQQTPGQGLQFLFEYFSETQRNKGNFPGRFSGRQFSNSRSEMNVSTLELGDSALYLCASSPDTLNEKLFFGSGTQLSVL.

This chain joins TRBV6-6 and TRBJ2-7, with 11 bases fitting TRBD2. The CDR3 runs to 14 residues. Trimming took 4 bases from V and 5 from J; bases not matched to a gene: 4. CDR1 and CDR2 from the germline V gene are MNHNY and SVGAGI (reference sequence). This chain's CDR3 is CASSSTSGSHEQYF. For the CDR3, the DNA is TGTGCCAGCAGTTCCACTAGCGGGAGTCACGAGCAGTACTTC.

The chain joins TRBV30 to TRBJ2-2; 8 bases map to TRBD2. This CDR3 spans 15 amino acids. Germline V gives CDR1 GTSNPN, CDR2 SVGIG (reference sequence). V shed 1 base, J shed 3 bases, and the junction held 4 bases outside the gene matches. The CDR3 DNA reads TGTGCCTGGAGTGGGCGGGGGGCGGACACCGGGGAGCTGTTTTTT. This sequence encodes CAWSGRGADTGELFF.

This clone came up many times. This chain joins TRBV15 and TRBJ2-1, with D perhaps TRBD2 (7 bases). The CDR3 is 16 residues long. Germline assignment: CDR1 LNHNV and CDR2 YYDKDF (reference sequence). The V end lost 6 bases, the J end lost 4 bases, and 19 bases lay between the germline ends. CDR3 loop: CATRPGGGRLYNEQFF. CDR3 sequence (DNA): TGTGCCACCAGACCGGGGGGCGGGCGATTATACAATGAGCAGTTCTTC.

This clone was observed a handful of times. The CDR3: CASSLDSDRVVNTEAFF. The CDR3 DNA reads as TGTGCCAGCAGCTTGGACTCCGACAGGGTGGTGAACACTGAAGCTTTCTTT. The chain is built from TRBV5-4 and TRBJ1-1, with TRBD1 matching 7 bases. Germline trimming cut 0 bases from V and 0 bases from J; bases unmatched to any gene: 8. The length of the CDR3 is 17 residues. Germline V gene sequence: CDR1 SGHNT, CDR2 YYREEE (reference sequence).

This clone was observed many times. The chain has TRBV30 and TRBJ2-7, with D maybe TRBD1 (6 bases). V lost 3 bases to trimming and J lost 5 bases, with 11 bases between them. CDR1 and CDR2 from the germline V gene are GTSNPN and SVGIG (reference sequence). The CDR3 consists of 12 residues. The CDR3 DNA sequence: TGTGCCTGGAGCGCCACAGGGCACGAGCAGTACTTC. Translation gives CAWSATGHEQYF.

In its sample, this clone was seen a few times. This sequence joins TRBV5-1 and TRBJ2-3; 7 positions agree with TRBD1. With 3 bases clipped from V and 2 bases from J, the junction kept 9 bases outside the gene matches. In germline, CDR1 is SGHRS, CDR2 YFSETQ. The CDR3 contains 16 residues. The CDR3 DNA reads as TGCGCCAGCAGCTCCTCGCCGGGACAGCCCACAGATACGCAGTATTTT. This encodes CASSSSPGQPTDTQYF. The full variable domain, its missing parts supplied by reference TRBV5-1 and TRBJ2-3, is KAGVTQTPRYLIKTRGQQVTLSCSPISGHRSVSWYQQTPGQGLQFLFEYFSETQRNKGNFPGRFSGRQFSNSRSEMNVSTLELGDSALYLCASSSSPGQPTDTQYFGPGTRLTVL.

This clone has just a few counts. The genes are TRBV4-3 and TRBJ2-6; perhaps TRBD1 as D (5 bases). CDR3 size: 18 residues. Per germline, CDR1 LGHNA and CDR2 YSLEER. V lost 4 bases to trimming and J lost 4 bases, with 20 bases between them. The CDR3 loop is CASSPLPTARVGANVLTF. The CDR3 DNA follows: TGCGCCAGCAGCCCGCTCCCGACAGCAAGGGTGGGGGCCAACGTCCTGACTTTC.

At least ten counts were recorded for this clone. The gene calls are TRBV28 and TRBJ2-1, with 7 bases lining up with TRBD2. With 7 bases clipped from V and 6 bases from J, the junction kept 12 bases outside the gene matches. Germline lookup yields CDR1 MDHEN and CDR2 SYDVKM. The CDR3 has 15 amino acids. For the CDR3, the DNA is TGTGCCAGCACCGCTGCCGGGGAGGGATTCAATGAGCAGTTCTTC. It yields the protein CASTAAGEGFNEQFF.